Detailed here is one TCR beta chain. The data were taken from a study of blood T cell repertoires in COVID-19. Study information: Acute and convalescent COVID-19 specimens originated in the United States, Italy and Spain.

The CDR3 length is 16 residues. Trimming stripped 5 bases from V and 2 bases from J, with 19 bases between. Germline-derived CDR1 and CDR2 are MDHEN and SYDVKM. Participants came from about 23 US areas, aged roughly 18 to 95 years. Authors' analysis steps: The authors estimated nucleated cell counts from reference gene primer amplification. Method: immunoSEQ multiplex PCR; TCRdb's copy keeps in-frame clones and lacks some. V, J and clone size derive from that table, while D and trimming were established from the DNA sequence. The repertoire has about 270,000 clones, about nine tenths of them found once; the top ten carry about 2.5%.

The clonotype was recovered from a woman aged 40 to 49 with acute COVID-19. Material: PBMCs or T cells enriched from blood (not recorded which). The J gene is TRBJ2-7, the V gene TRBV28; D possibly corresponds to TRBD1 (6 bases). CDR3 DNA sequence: TGTGCCAGCAGTCCCCTCCCAACAGGGCCACCCTACGAGCAGTACTTC. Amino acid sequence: CASSPLPTGPPYEQYF.